These T cell receptor beta chains were read from a single sample in a study of identical twins. TCRdb called the 5' RACE reads again in MiXCR, with one record for every CDR3 protein. The table lists around 650,000 distinct CDR3 sequences, roughly 6.6% of them singletons. The data also belong to a second study, concerning yellow fever vaccine responses in identical twins.

Sequencing was done on a sample of PBMCs. The receptor set was obtained from a woman aged 18-35 years in good health. The CDR3 runs from the conserved cysteine through the conserved F or W. The D gene is left open where the match is weak. Some rows have no size entry. The others give once, few or many, or a class for an expanded clone.

V	D	size	J	DNA	CDR3
TRBV7-8	TRBD1	medium-sized	TRBJ2-1	TGTGCCAGCAGCTTAGGGACAGGATTTCACAATGAGCAGTTCTTC	CASSLGTGFHNEQFF
TRBV19	NA	NA	TRBJ2-1	TGTGCCAGTAGTAGAGTAGATTGGATCAATGAGCAGTTCTTC	CASSRVDWINEQFF
TRBV28	TRBD1	few	TRBJ1-2	TGTGCCAGCAGGTCACAGGGGAGGTATGGCTACACCTTC	CASRSQGRYGYTF
TRBV12-3/TRBV12-4	NA	NA	TRBJ2-5	TGTGCCAGCAGTTTAAGGGCAGCAAGCCAAGAGACCCAGTACTTC	CASSLRAASQETQYF
TRBV27	TRBD2	NA	TRBJ2-7	TGTGCCAGCAGTTTCTTGACTAGCGGGAGCTCCTACGAGCAGTACTTC	CASSFLTSGSSYEQYF
TRBV5-6	TRBD2	few	TRBJ2-7	TGTGCCAGCAGCTCCCCATCTAGCGGGTCCTACGAGCAGTACTTC	CASSSPSSGSYEQYF
TRBV7-2	NA	few	TRBJ1-2	TGTGCCAGCAGCTTAGTTCAGGACGGCTATGGCTACACCTTC	CASSLVQDGYGYTF
TRBV28	NA	many	TRBJ2-5	TGTGCCAGCAGCGAAGAACCGGGACCGCTAACGTCACAAGAGACCCAGTACTTC	CASSEEPGPLTSQETQYF
TRBV20-1	TRBD1	few	TRBJ2-1	TGCAGTGCCCCCGACAGGGCCACGAGGTACAATGAGCAGTTCTTC	CSAPDRATRYNEQFF
TRBV5-1	NA	few	TRBJ2-5	TGCGCCAGCAGCTTGGAGGCAGCCCAAGAGACCCAGTACTTC	CASSLEAAQETQYF
TRBV5-1	TRBD1	few	TRBJ1-4	TGCGCCAGCAGCCGGGACAGGTCTGCAACTAATGAAAAACTGTTTTTT	CASSRDRSATNEKLFF
TRBV16	TRBD2	NA	TRBJ2-7	TGTGCCAGCAGCCGGACCCCAGGCGGGAGAGTCGAGCAGTACTTC	CASSRTPGGRVEQYF
TRBV29-1	NA	many	TRBJ2-1	TGCAGCGTTGAAAAATCCGGGCAGTTCTTC	CSVEKSGQFF
TRBV15	NA	NA	TRBJ2-4	TGTGCCACCAGCAGAGATAGGGGGGGAGCCAAAAACATTCAGTACTTC	CATSRDRGGAKNIQYF
TRBV15	NA	many	TRBJ1-1	TGTGCCACCAGCAGAGATTCCACGAACACTGAAGCTTTCTTT	CATSRDSTNTEAFF
TRBV24-1	TRBD1	many	TRBJ2-1	TGTGCCACCAGTGATTCCGGGACAGGGGTCAATGAGCAGTTCTTC	CATSDSGTGVNEQFF
TRBV7-2	NA	many	TRBJ1-2	TGTGCCAGCAGCACCGGGATCCTATATGGCTACACCTTC	CASSTGILYGYTF
TRBV5-1	NA	many	TRBJ1-2	TGCGCCAGCAGCTTGGGGTCCCGGGAGCACCTCTACAACTATGGCTACACCTTC	CASSLGSREHLYNYGYTF